This entry lists 28 T cell receptor beta chains sequenced from one sample in a study. TCRdb reprocessed the 5' RACE reads with MiXCR, giving one entry per CDR3 protein. The sample carries tens of thousands of distinct CDR3 sequences, roughly 25% recorded once. The sequenced sample consisted of naive CD4+ T cells sorted from a lymph node. Subset meaning: naive CD4+ T cells, CD4+CD45RA+CD25-. The source is a female donor with breast cancer.

This clonotype has at least ten counts. The chain couples TRBV29-1 to TRBJ2-2; D not resolved. Germline-derived CDR1 and CDR2 are SQVTM and ANQGSEA. The CDR3 has 14 residues. V was pared by 4 bases and J by 1 base, with 10 bases between. The CDR3 DNA follows: TGCAGCGTTGTTAAAAGAGAGAACACCGGGGAGCTGTTTTTT. It translates to CSVVKRENTGELFF.

This clonotype was found a few times. This CDR3 reads CASSQGGRGPGDGANVLTF. CDR3 in DNA: TGTGCCAGCAGCCAGGGGGGTCGGGGCCCGGGTGATGGGGCCAACGTCCTGACTTTC. The chain recombines TRBV4-2 with TRBJ2-6; perhaps TRBD2 as D (6 bases). Germline assignment: CDR1 LGHNA and CDR2 YNFKEQ. With 3 bases removed from V and 3 bases from J, the gap between germline ends came to 21 bases. There are 19 residues in the CDR3.

This clonotype was observed at least ten times. The junction shows a germline mismatch at one end, possibly a read error. V and J are TRBV29-1 and TRBJ2-1, with 7 bases aligning to TRBD1. Germline CDR1 and CDR2: SQVTM and ANQGSEA. This CDR3 has 11 residues. The CDR3 DNA is TGCAGCGTTGAGGGCGCAGCAGGGGGTGACTTC. This sequence encodes CSVEGAAGGDF.

By proportion, this clonotype is medium-sized. The rearrangement joins TRBV7-8 to TRBJ2-7; D perhaps matches TRBD1 (6 bases). This CDR3 is 14 amino acids long. Between the trimmed V and J ends, which lost 5 bases and 1 base, there was a span of 12 bases. Germline loops: CDR1 SGHVS, CDR2 FQNEAQ. CDR3 region: CASSDRDKSYEQYF. CDR3 nucleotides: TGTGCCAGCAGCGACCGGGACAAGTCCTACGAGCAGTACTTC.

The chain is built from TRBV4-1 and TRBJ2-1; 10 nucleotides match TRBD1. The germline CDR1 and CDR2 sequences are MGHRA and YSYEKL. V lost 4 bases and J lost 7; bases outside the gene matches: 10. This CDR3 has 16 amino acids. The CDR3 protein is CASSPPGQGGQNEQFF. CDR3 nucleotide sequence: TGCGCCAGCAGCCCCCCCGGACAGGGGGGTCAAAATGAGCAGTTCTTC.

Note on this clonotype: Sequence at one end of the junction differs from germline and may be a read error. This CDR3 reads CAGSSVVGNTGELFF. The CDR3 nucleotides read TGTGCCGGCAGCTCAGTAGTCGGAAACACCGGGGAGCTGTTTTTT. The rearrangement links TRBV7-9 to TRBJ2-2; D is unresolved. Germline-derived CDR1 and CDR2 are SEHNR and FQNEAQ (reference sequence). This CDR3 spans 15 amino acids. The full variable domain, its missing parts supplied by reference TRBV7-9 and TRBJ2-2, is DTGVSQNPRHKITKRGQNVTFRCDPISEHNRLYWYRQTLGQGPEFLTYFQNEAQLEKSRLLSDRFSAERPKGSFSTLEIQRTEQGDSAMYLCAGSSVVGNTGELFFGEGSRLTVL.

By share of the sample, this clonotype is medium-sized. The V and J genes are TRBV4-2 and TRBJ2-3, with D unresolved. Trimming shortened V by 1 base and J by 1 base, and 6 bases separated the two germline ends. The CDR3 contains 14 residues. Germline loops: CDR1 LGHNA, CDR2 YNFKEQ. Here the CDR3 reads CASSQVRGTDTQYF. In nucleotides, the CDR3 is TGTGCCAGCAGCCAAGTTCGGGGCACAGATACGCAGTATTTT.

This clonotype turned up a few times. The chain uses TRBV7-2 and TRBJ1-2; no clear D. Germline CDR1 and CDR2: SGHTA and FQGNSA. V shed 3 bases and J shed 1 base, with 15 bases lying between them. This CDR3 has 16 amino acids. The CDR3 DNA reads TGTGCCAGCAGCTTGGACGGACGATCATTTAACTATGGCTACACCTTC. Residues: CASSLDGRSFNYGYTF.

This clonotype is termed medium-sized. The rearrangement uses TRBV12-3 or TRBV12-4 and TRBJ2-2; D is unclear. The CDR3 runs 12 residues. V was shortened by 5 bases and J by 5 bases, with 6 bases between the two germline ends. The CDR3, as DNA: TGTGCCAGCAGTCCGAGGACCGGGGAGCTGTTTTTT. Residues: CASSPRTGELFF.

V gene TRBV4-3 combines with J gene TRBJ2-2, with 8 bases matching TRBD2. Germline V gives CDR1 LGHNA, CDR2 YSLEER. The CDR3 length is 18 residues. V was clipped by 4 bases and J by 5 bases; unmatched bases: 15. The CDR3 region has the DNA TGCGCCAGCAGCCCGGGACTAGTGGTTATGGGTGCGACCGGGGAGCTGTTTTTT. It is translated as CASSPGLVVMGATGELFF.

This clonotype came up a few times. The V call is TRBV6-1, the J call TRBJ2-7; D gene ambiguous. The CDR3 covers 13 residues. The germline CDR1 and CDR2 sequences are MNHNS and SASEGT. V was pared by 4 bases and J by 1 base, with 8 bases between. This CDR3 is CASSATVSYEQYF. For the CDR3, the DNA is TGTGCCAGCAGTGCGACGGTATCCTACGAGCAGTACTTC.

This rearrangement joins TRBV20-1 to TRBJ1-2, with D unresolved. The V end lost 6 bases, the J end lost 5 bases, and 19 bases lay between the germline ends. CDR1 is DFQATT and CDR2 is SNEGSKA in the germline V gene (reference sequence). CDR3 length: 14 amino acids. The CDR3 sequence is CSARVGGGGYGYTF. As DNA, the CDR3 is TGCAGTGCCCGAGTGGGCGGTGGAGGGTATGGCTACACCTTC.

This clonotype was found once. Being one base from a much bigger clone, this may be a read error. The CDR3 nucleotides read TGCAGTACTAGAGTCAGGGCAGTACTTGGCCATGGCTACACCTTC. Translation gives CSTRVRAVLGHGYTF. V is TRBV20-1 and J is TRBJ1-2; possible D gene TRBD1, 5 bases. This CDR3 region has 15 residues. CDR1 is DFQATT, CDR2 SNEGSKA, per germline (reference sequence).

V is TRBV6-5 and J is TRBJ2-7; D not resolved. V gave up 8 bases and J gave up 7 bases, with 9 bases separating them. CDR1 and CDR2 (germline): MNHEY, SVGAGI. The CDR3 spans 10 residues. CDR3 in amino acids: CASGLMEQYF. Written as DNA, the CDR3 is TGTGCCAGCGGCTTAATGGAGCAGTACTTC.

Remarks on this clonotype: A read error is possible here, since a much larger clone lies one base away. The chain carries TRBV2 and TRBJ2-1; 10 bases align to TRBD2. Trimming cost V 4 bases and J 9 bases; bases outside gene matches: 9. Germline CDR1 SNHLY, CDR2 FYNNEI. This CDR3 has 15 residues. CDR3 sequence: CASSGKAGGPIEQFF. The CDR3 nucleotides read TGTGCCAGCAGTGGAAAAGCGGGAGGGCCAATTGAGCAGTTCTTC.

This clonotype was seen more than once but under ten times. V usage is TRBV6-6 and J usage is TRBJ2-3; possibly TRBD1 for D (5 bases). Trimming stripped 0 bases from V and 2 bases from J, with 21 bases between. The CDR3 contains 19 residues. In germline, CDR1 is MNHNY, CDR2 SVGAGI (reference sequence). The CDR3 is CASSYSVLVSGPSTDTQYF. The CDR3 nucleotides read TGTGCCAGCAGTTACTCCGTGTTGGTTTCAGGGCCCTCCACAGATACGCAGTATTTT.

The table lists this clonotype with a few counts. This rearrangement joins TRBV5-1 to TRBJ2-1; a weak D match, TRBD2 (6 bases). The CDR3 runs to 13 residues. With 4 bases removed from V and 8 bases from J, the gap between germline ends came to 13 bases. CDR1 and CDR2 from the germline V gene are SGHRS and YFSETQ. CDR3 region: CASSVGTDDEQFF. The DNA of the CDR3 is TGCGCCAGCAGCGTCGGGACTGACGATGAGCAGTTCTTC. Complete variable domain (other parts from reference TRBV5-1 and TRBJ2-1): KAGVTQTPRYLIKTRGQQVTLSCSPISGHRSVSWYQQTPGQGLQFLFEYFSETQRNKGNFPGRFSGRQFSNSRSEMNVSTLELGDSALYLCASSVGTDDEQFFGPGTRLTVL.

This clonotype was counted between two and nine times. This chain links TRBV5-1 with TRBJ2-2; perhaps TRBD2 as D (5 bases). V was pared by 0 bases and J by 6 bases, with 12 bases between. The CDR3 sequence is 15 residues long. The V gene's germline CDR1 is SGHRS and CDR2 YFSETQ. CDR3 sequence (DNA): TGCGCCAGCAGCTTGGAGGCCGGGGTGCCCGGGGAGCTGTTTTTT. This translates into CASSLEAGVPGELFF. Complete variable domain (other parts from reference TRBV5-1 and TRBJ2-2): KAGVTQTPRYLIKTRGQQVTLSCSPISGHRSVSWYQQTPGQGLQFLFEYFSETQRNKGNFPGRFSGRQFSNSRSEMNVSTLELGDSALYLCASSLEAGVPGELFFGEGSRLTVL.

This chain uses TRBV7-9 with TRBJ2-1; 7 bases line up with TRBD1. With V trimmed by 7 bases and J by 0 bases, 15 bases remained unmatched. The germline gives CDR1 SEHNR, CDR2 FQNEAQ (reference sequence). The CDR3 contains 18 residues. CDR3 bases: TGTGCCAGCACGGGGACAGTTCCCGATGTTAGCTCCTACAATGAGCAGTTCTTC. This codes for CASTGTVPDVSSYNEQFF.

V is TRBV28 and J is TRBJ1-2; maybe TRBD1 (5 bases). CDR1 and CDR2 from the germline V gene are MDHEN and SYDVKM. CDR3 length: 14 residues. The germline V and J ends were trimmed by 1 base and 4 bases, with 10 bases remaining between them. CDR3: CASSLLGTFYGYTF. In DNA form, the CDR3 reads TGTGCCAGCAGTTTATTAGGGACTTTCTATGGCTACACCTTC.

Turning to this clonotype: With a much larger clone just one base away, this may be a read error. This sequence joins TRBV12-3 or TRBV12-4 and TRBJ2-2; TRBD1 might be the D (5 bases). The CDR3 extends over 14 amino acids. CDR3 nucleotide sequence: TGTGGCAGCAGTTTAGGGGCAGCAACCGGGGAGCTGTTTTTT. This gives the protein CGSSLGAATGELFF.

Judged by abundance, this clonotype is medium-sized (0.01 to 0.1%). The chain combines TRBV4-1 with TRBJ2-3; weak D call: TRBD2 (7 bases). Trimming pared 4 bases from V and 4 bases from J, leaving 18 bases between. Germline assignment: CDR1 MGHRA and CDR2 YSYEKL. CDR3 length equals 16 residues. This CDR3 reads CASSPLRGGLPDTQYF. DNA of the CDR3: TGCGCCAGCAGCCCTCTAAGGGGGGGCCTGCCAGATACGCAGTATTTT.

In regard to this clonotype: Since no conserved phenylalanine or tryptophan closes the CDR3, a read error is the likely cause. The chain is built from TRBV11-2 and TRBJ1-1; D gene ambiguous. The CDR3 runs to 11 residues. Germline V gives CDR1 SGHAT, CDR2 FQNNGV. Trimming removed 1 base from V and 7 bases from J, with 4 bases in between. The CDR3 here is CASSLANEAFI. The CDR3 nucleotides read TGTGCCAGCAGCTTAGCGAATGAAGCTTTCATT.

In its sample, this clonotype was seen a few times. V and J are TRBV27 and TRBJ2-5; no firm D call. Germline assignment: CDR1 MNHEY and CDR2 SMNVEV (reference sequence). V was clipped by 1 base and J by 0 bases, with 3 bases between them. The CDR3 has 13 residues. CDR3 residues: CASSLLNQETQYF. The CDR3 region has the DNA TGTGCCAGCAGTTTATTGAACCAAGAGACCCAGTACTTC.

This clonotype turned up a few times. The chain links TRBV12-3 or TRBV12-4 to TRBJ2-5; the match to TRBD2 covers 8 bases. V lost 5 bases and J lost 2; bases outside the gene matches: 1. This CDR3 comprises 13 residues. CDR3 in amino acids: CASSGLAQETQYF. CDR3 bases: TGTGCCAGCAGTGGACTAGCTCAAGAGACCCAGTACTTC.

There are a few counts of this clonotype. The CDR3 bases are TGTGCCAGCAGCCAATGGGGGGGGGGCACACACAGGGAGCGGAACACTGAAGCTTTCTTT. As protein: CASSQWGGGTHRERNTEAFF. V gene TRBV3-1 combines with J gene TRBJ1-1, with D perhaps matching TRBD1 (6 bases). The germline V gene has CDR1 LGHDT and CDR2 YNNKEL (reference sequence). This CDR3 is built from 20 residues. With 2 bases removed from V and 1 base from J, the gap between germline ends came to 26 bases.

The J gene is TRBJ2-7, the V gene TRBV5-1; 9 bases match TRBD1. Losses at the gene ends were 4 bases for V and 2 bases for J; bases not matched to a gene: 10. The CDR3 is 16 amino acids. Per germline, CDR1 SGHRS and CDR2 YFSETQ. DNA of the CDR3: TGCGCCAGCAGCACCACAGGGGGCTTCCTCCCCTACGAGCAGTACTTC. Translated: CASSTTGGFLPYEQYF.

This clonotype was counted once. Given a much more abundant clone one base away, this may be a read error. This rearrangement joins TRBV12-3 or TRBV12-4 to TRBJ2-3; 11 bases fit TRBD2. This CDR3 has 15 residues. Losses at the gene ends were 5 bases for V and 1 base for J; bases not matched to a gene: 2. The CDR3 spells CASSGTSGCTDTQYF. CDR3 in DNA: TGTGCCAGCAGTGGGACTAGCGGCTGCACAGATACGCAGTATTTT.